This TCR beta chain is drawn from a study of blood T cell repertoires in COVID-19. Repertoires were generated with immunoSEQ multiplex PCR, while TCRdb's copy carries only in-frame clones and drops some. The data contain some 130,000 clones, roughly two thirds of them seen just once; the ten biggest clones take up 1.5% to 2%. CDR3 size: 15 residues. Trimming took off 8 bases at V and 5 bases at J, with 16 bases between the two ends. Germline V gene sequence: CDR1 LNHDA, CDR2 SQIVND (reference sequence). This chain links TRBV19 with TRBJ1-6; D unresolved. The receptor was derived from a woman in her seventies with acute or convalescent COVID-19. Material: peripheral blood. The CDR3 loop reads CASGGFVGNNSPLHF. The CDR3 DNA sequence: TGTGCCAGTGGAGGTTTCGTGGGGAATAATTCACCCCTCCACTTT.